The clone carrying this T cell receptor beta chain was seen more than once but under ten times. The sample carries other DNA sequences with the same CDR3. Treatment described: some 20 received Ad26.COV2.S at low or high dose, single or two shots; several received placebo; per-sample allocation not given. Collection of samples fell on day 63 after the first vaccine or placebo injection. These data are taken from a study of Ad26.COV2.S vaccination and SARS-CoV-2 variants. At the level of the study: Once or twice, 56 days apart, Ad26.COV2.S was delivered intramuscularly.

Here immunoSEQ multiplex PCR was the method, and the copy in TCRdb shows in-frame clones only, minus some. The data contain hundreds of thousands of clones, 75% to 90% of them singletons. Looked up from germline, CDR1 is KGHSH and CDR2 is LQKENI. V shed 6 bases and J shed 0 bases, with 8 bases lying between them. This CDR3 comprises 13 residues. The rearrangement uses TRBV18 and TRBJ1-1, with D perhaps TRBD1 (5 bases). Sample: peripheral blood, taken in a trial of Ad26.COV2.S vaccine versus placebo. The TCR sequence derives from a person between 18 and 65 years old who received the Ad26.COV2.S COVID-19 vaccine or a placebo. The CDR3 nucleotides read TGTGCCAGCTCTCGGGGACTGAACACTGAAGCTTTCTTT. Amino acid sequence: CASSRGLNTEAFF.